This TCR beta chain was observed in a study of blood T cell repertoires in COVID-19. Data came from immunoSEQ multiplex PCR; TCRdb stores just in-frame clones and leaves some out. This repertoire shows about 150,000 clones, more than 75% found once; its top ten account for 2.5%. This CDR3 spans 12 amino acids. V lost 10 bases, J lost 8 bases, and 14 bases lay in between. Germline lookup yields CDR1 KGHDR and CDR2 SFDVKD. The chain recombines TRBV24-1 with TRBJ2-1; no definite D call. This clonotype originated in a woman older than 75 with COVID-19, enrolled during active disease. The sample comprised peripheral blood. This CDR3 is CATSSEFDEQFF. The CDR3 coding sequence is TGTGCCACTTCCAGTGAATTCGATGAGCAGTTCTTC.